Below are 32 T cell receptor beta chains sequenced from a single sample in a study of T cell changes during pregnancy in multiple sclerosis. Assay used: immunoSEQ multiplex PCR; TCRdb lists only in-frame clones, some missing. The sample contains 47,000 or so clones, around 91% of which appear only once. The source material was peripheral blood, sampled after pregnancy. The receptors were sampled from a female donor in good health, enrolled as a control in a pregnancy study.

The chain couples TRBV6-6 to TRBJ1-3; TRBD1 matches 8 bases. After removal of 0 bases from V and 4 bases from J, the junction contained 5 bases not matched to a gene. The CDR3 sequence is 16 residues long. Germline values: CDR1 MNHNY, CDR2 SVGAGI (reference sequence). CDR3 nucleotide sequence: TGTGCCAGCAGTTACTCCCCAGGGGGCTCCGGAAACACCATATATTTT. This codes for CASSYSPGGSGNTIYF.

This chain uses TRBV6-5 with TRBJ1-1, with D tentatively TRBD1 (6 bases). CDR1 is MNHEY, CDR2 SVGAGI, per germline. The CDR3 totals 15 residues. Between the trimmed V and J ends, which lost 2 bases and 5 bases, there was a span of 15 bases. The CDR3 spells CASSYEGGSRTEAFF. CDR3 bases: TGTGCCAGCAGTTACGAGGGGGGGTCTCGAACTGAAGCTTTCTTT.

The V gene is TRBV28, the J gene TRBJ2-3, with 9 bases identical to TRBD1. CDR3 length: 14 residues. CDR1 and CDR2 from the germline V gene are MDHEN and SYDVKM. V trimming: 6 bases; J trimming: 5 bases; junction bases outside the gene matches: 6. Here the CDR3 DNA reads TGTGCCAGCAGAAGGGACAGGGAACGAGATACGCAGTATTTT. Translation: CASRRDRERDTQYF. The full variable domain, rest sourced from reference TRBV28 and TRBJ2-3, is DVKVTQSSRYLVKRTGEKVFLECVQDMDHENMFWYRQDPGLGLRLIYFSYDVKMKEKGDIPEGYSVSREKKERFSLILESASTNQTSMYLCASRRDRERDTQYFGPGTRLTVL.

The CDR3 DNA is TGCGCCAGCAGCCCGACAGGGCCTGGGGCCAACGTCCTGACTTTC. Translated, it gives CASSPTGPGANVLTF. This chain joins TRBV5-1 and TRBJ2-6, with TRBD1 identical over 7 bases. The CDR3 sequence is 15 residues long. J was trimmed by 2 bases and V by 4 bases; bases with no gene match: 3. Germline V gene lookup returns CDR1 SGHRS and CDR2 YFSETQ. Full variable domain (rest looked up from reference TRBV5-1 and TRBJ2-6): KAGVTQTPRYLIKTRGQQVTLSCSPISGHRSVSWYQQTPGQGLQFLFEYFSETQRNKGNFPGRFSGRQFSNSRSEMNVSTLELGDSALYLCASSPTGPGANVLTFGAGSRLTVL.

DNA of the CDR3: TGTGCCAGCAGTGATTACTACATTGAAGCTTTCTTT. Residues: CASSDYYIEAFF. The J gene is TRBJ1-1, the V gene TRBV2, with D unclear. V lost 3 bases and J lost 7, with 9 bases in between. The CDR3 covers 12 residues. Germline CDR1 and CDR2: SNHLY and FYNNEI.

The chain couples TRBV6-6 to TRBJ1-1; 9 bases agree with TRBD1. The trim removed 5 bases at V and 6 bases at J, leaving 13 bases unmatched. CDR1 and CDR2 (germline): MNHNY, SVGAGI (reference sequence). CDR3 length: 16 amino acids. The CDR3 loop is CASSSGDRVILAEAFF. CDR3 in DNA: TGTGCCAGCAGTAGCGGGGACAGGGTGATTTTGGCTGAAGCTTTCTTT.

The V call is TRBV5-1, the J call TRBJ1-2; D might be TRBD1 (6 bases). Trimming shortened V by 3 bases and J by 7 bases, and 19 bases separated the two germline ends. The CDR3 spans 15 residues. The V gene's germline CDR1 is SGHRS and CDR2 YFSETQ. The CDR3 DNA sequence: TGCGCCAGCAGCTGGAGGGGGGGGATTTGTGGTGGCTACACCTTC. Amino acids: CASSWRGGICGGYTF.

The chain combines TRBV27 with TRBJ1-6; D not certain. Germline V CDR1 and CDR2: MNHEY, SMNVEV (reference sequence). The CDR3 is 13 amino acids. The V end was cut by 4 bases, the J end by 7 bases, with 8 bases between. CDR3 residues: CASSSLLNSPLHF. CDR3 DNA: TGTGCCAGCAGTTCCCTCCTCAATTCACCCCTCCACTTT.

This clone was detected only once. The chain combines TRBV20-1 with TRBJ2-7, with D unclear. CDR1 and CDR2 (germline): DFQATT, SNEGSKA (reference sequence). Trimming took off 1 base at V and 4 bases at J, with 5 bases between the two ends. The CDR3 is made up of 11 amino acids. For the CDR3, the DNA is TGCAGTGCTAGAGGCGGATACGAGCAGTACTTC. It encodes CSARGGYEQYF.

The CDR3 nucleotides read TGCGCCAGCAGCTTGGATGGCGGGAGATCAGCCAAAAACATTCAGTACTTC. Protein product: CASSLDGGRSAKNIQYF. The chain recombines TRBV5-1 with TRBJ2-4; 7 bases align to TRBD2. There are 17 residues in the CDR3. With V trimmed by 0 bases and J by 0 bases, 6 bases remained unmatched. CDR1 SGHRS and CDR2 YFSETQ come from the germline V gene. The complete variable domain, with remaining parts taken from reference TRBV5-1 and TRBJ2-4, reads KAGVTQTPRYLIKTRGQQVTLSCSPISGHRSVSWYQQTPGQGLQFLFEYFSETQRNKGNFPGRFSGRQFSNSRSEMNVSTLELGDSALYLCASSLDGGRSAKNIQYFGAGTRLSVL.

The CDR3 coding sequence is TGTGCCAGCAGCTCCGGGAGGCCAGGCCAAGAGACCCAGTACTTC. It is translated as CASSSGRPGQETQYF. The rearrangement uses TRBV5-4 and TRBJ2-5, with 7 bases matching TRBD2. The ends lost 3 bases at V and 1 base at J; junction bases unmatched: 6. Germline values: CDR1 SGHNT, CDR2 YYREEE (reference sequence). The CDR3 extends over 15 amino acids.

The chain couples TRBV5-4 to TRBJ2-3; 8 nucleotides agree with TRBD2. Trimming removed 4 bases from V and 0 bases from J; junction bases left unmatched: 19. The CDR3 extends over 20 amino acids. Germline V CDR1 and CDR2: SGHNT, YYREEE (reference sequence). CDR3 sequence (DNA): TGTGCCAGCAGCCTGGTTGGATTAGCGGGGACGCGGGCTAGCACAGATACGCAGTATTTT. Protein: CASSLVGLAGTRASTDTQYF.

The rearrangement uses TRBV5-1 and TRBJ2-3; D might be TRBD2 (5 bases). The CDR3 spans 15 residues. V gave up 4 bases and J gave up 4 bases, with 16 bases separating them. CDR1 and CDR2 (germline): SGHRS, YFSETQ. CDR3: CASSRGLGSADTQYF. CDR3 DNA: TGCGCCAGCAGCCGCGGTTTGGGGAGCGCAGATACGCAGTATTTT. Full variable domain (missing parts from reference TRBV5-1 and TRBJ2-3): KAGVTQTPRYLIKTRGQQVTLSCSPISGHRSVSWYQQTPGQGLQFLFEYFSETQRNKGNFPGRFSGRQFSNSRSEMNVSTLELGDSALYLCASSRGLGSADTQYFGPGTRLTVL.

This chain links TRBV2 with TRBJ1-4; TRBD1 aligns across 8 bases. Germline loops: CDR1 SNHLY, CDR2 FYNNEI. The CDR3 length is 16 residues. The V segment lost 3 bases and the J segment 6 bases; nucleotides outside the gene matches: 9. In nucleotides, the CDR3 is TGTGCCAGCAGTGAGACGCAGGGGGCGCCGTATGAAAAACTGTTTTTT. Translation: CASSETQGAPYEKLFF. The full variable domain, in which reference TRBV2 and TRBJ1-4 provide the parts outside the CDR3, is EPEVTQTPSHQVTQMGQEVILRCVPISNHLYFYWYRQILGQKVEFLVSFYNNEISEKSEIFDDQFSVERPDGSNFTLKIRSTKLEDSAMYFCASSETQGAPYEKLFFGSGTQLSVL.

The chain uses TRBV2 and TRBJ2-2; perhaps TRBD1 as D (6 bases). The CDR3 is 14 residues long. V lost 4 bases and J lost 7, with 13 bases in between. Germline loops: CDR1 SNHLY, CDR2 FYNNEI. CDR3 sequence: CASSGGQGHGELFF. The CDR3 nucleotides read TGTGCCAGCAGTGGGGGGCAGGGACACGGGGAGCTGTTTTTT. Full variable domain (missing parts from reference TRBV2 and TRBJ2-2): EPEVTQTPSHQVTQMGQEVILRCVPISNHLYFYWYRQILGQKVEFLVSFYNNEISEKSEIFDDQFSVERPDGSNFTLKIRSTKLEDSAMYFCASSGGQGHGELFFGEGSRLTVL.

The rearrangement joins TRBV4-3 to TRBJ2-1; 9 bases match TRBD1. Germline CDR1 is LGHNA and CDR2 is YSLEER. V trimming: 4 bases; J trimming: 4 bases; junction bases outside the gene matches: 8. This CDR3 is built from 16 residues. CDR3 coding DNA: TGCGCCAGCAGCCCCTCGGGACAGGGCACATACAATGAGCAGTTCTTC. It yields the protein CASSPSGQGTYNEQFF.

The rearrangement uses TRBV15 and TRBJ2-2; TRBD1 matches 8 bases. The CDR3 is made up of 15 amino acids. The germline gives CDR1 LNHNV, CDR2 YYDKDF (reference sequence). V gave up 1 base and J gave up 5 bases; unmatched junction bases: 3. The CDR3 is CATSRGTGSTGELFF. The CDR3 nucleotides are TGTGCCACCAGCAGAGGGACAGGGTCAACCGGGGAGCTGTTTTTT.

V gene TRBV12-5 combines with J gene TRBJ2-7, with 7 nucleotides matching TRBD2. There are 14 residues in the CDR3. Per germline, CDR1 LGHNT and CDR2 FRNRAP. V shed 2 bases, J shed 4 bases, and the junction held 5 bases outside the gene matches. The CDR3 protein is CASGLPKGLYEQYF. DNA of the CDR3: TGTGCTAGTGGTTTGCCAAAGGGACTATACGAGCAGTACTTC.

The chain is built from TRBV9 and TRBJ1-1, with 7 bases fitting TRBD1. The CDR3 is made up of 17 amino acids. The V segment lost 3 bases and the J segment 2 bases; nucleotides outside the gene matches: 13. The V gene's germline CDR1 is SGDLS and CDR2 YYNGEE. The CDR3 DNA is TGTGCCAGCAGCGCTTACCGTCGCGGGACAGCTAACACTGAAGCTTTCTTT. Translated: CASSAYRRGTANTEAFF. Together with reference TRBV9 and TRBJ1-1, the CDR3 gives the full variable domain: DSGVTQTPKHLITATGQRVTLRCSPRSGDLSVYWYQQSLDQGLQFLIQYYNGEERAKGNILERFSAQQFPDLHSELNLSSLELGDSALYFCASSAYRRGTANTEAFFGQGTRLTVV.

The chain joins TRBV19 to TRBJ1-5, with TRBD1 matching over 7 bases. V was pared by 9 bases and J by 2 bases, with 1 base of the junction left unmatched. CDR1 is LNHDA and CDR2 is SQIVND in the germline V gene (reference sequence). The CDR3 length is 12 residues. Written as DNA, the CDR3 is TGTGCCAGCCAGGGGGGCAATCAGCCCCAGCATTTT. It is translated as CASQGGNQPQHF. Using reference TRBV19 and TRBJ1-5 for the parts outside the CDR3, the full variable domain is DGGITQSPKYLFRKEGQNVTLSCEQNLNHDAMYWYRQDPGQGLRLIYYSQIVNDFQKGDIAEGYSVSREKKESFPLTVTSAQKNPTAFYLCASQGGNQPQHFGDGTRLSIL.

This sequence joins TRBV10-3 and TRBJ2-3; 7 bases match TRBD2. CDR1 is ENHRY, CDR2 SYGVKD, per germline. The CDR3 totals 14 residues. The junction had 7 bases not matched to a gene; V was cut back by 7 bases and J by 3 bases. This CDR3 is CAITLGGVTDTQYF. The CDR3 nucleotides are TGTGCCATCACCCTGGGGGGGGTGACAGATACGCAGTATTTT.

The V and J genes are TRBV27 and TRBJ2-7; D ambiguous. The CDR3 covers 15 residues. Trimming pared 3 bases from V and 2 bases from J, leaving 14 bases between. Per germline, CDR1 MNHEY and CDR2 SMNVEV (reference sequence). CDR3 sequence reads: CASSFSAGYPYEQYF. DNA for the CDR3: TGTGCCAGCAGTTTCTCAGCAGGCTACCCCTACGAGCAGTACTTC.

A few counts support this clone. This chain uses TRBV11-1 with TRBJ1-2; possibly TRBD1 for D (6 bases). V was clipped by 5 bases and J by 7 bases, with 17 bases between them. The CDR3 totals 14 residues. Germline V gene lookup returns CDR1 SGHAT and CDR2 FQDESV (reference sequence). CDR3 DNA sequence: TGTGCCAGCAGCGGTCTCGGGGGGCTTCCTGGCTACACCTTC. This gives the protein CASSGLGGLPGYTF.

This chain joins TRBV30 and TRBJ2-3, with a weak D call TRBD2 (6 bases). Germline V gene lookup returns CDR1 GTSNPN and CDR2 SVGIG (reference sequence). V was cut by 3 bases and J by 0 bases, with 13 bases left in between. This CDR3 has 15 residues. CDR3 protein: CAWREAGASTDTQYF. CDR3 coding DNA: TGTGCCTGGAGGGAAGCGGGTGCTAGCACAGATACGCAGTATTTT.

This sequence joins TRBV30 and TRBJ2-2; D remains ambiguous. The CDR3 totals 14 residues. Germline V CDR1 and CDR2: GTSNPN, SVGIG (reference sequence). The germline V and J ends were trimmed by 1 base and 8 bases, with 14 bases remaining between them. The CDR3 DNA sequence: TGTGCCTGGAGTGAGGATGGCAGGTGGGGGGAGCTGTTTTTT. This sequence encodes CAWSEDGRWGELFF.

The chain recombines TRBV7-9 with TRBJ2-1; TRBD2 matches 12 bases. V was clipped by 2 bases and J by 8 bases; unmatched bases: 7. The CDR3 covers 16 residues. The V gene's germline CDR1 is SEHNR and CDR2 FQNEAQ (reference sequence). The CDR3 protein is CASSLRLAGEGDEQFF. The DNA for the CDR3 is TGTGCCAGCAGCTTACGACTAGCGGGGGAGGGCGATGAGCAGTTCTTC.

This sequence joins TRBV7-2 and TRBJ2-7; maybe TRBD2 (5 bases). V was clipped by 3 bases and J by 5 bases, with 20 bases between them. Per the germline V gene, CDR1 is SGHTA and CDR2 is FQGNSA. The CDR3 runs to 16 residues. For the CDR3, the DNA is TGTGCCAGCAGCTTTTACCAGGAAGGAGGAGGTAACGAGCAGTACTTC. As protein: CASSFYQEGGGNEQYF.

The rearrangement links TRBV9 to TRBJ2-3; D call uncertain. V was clipped by 4 bases and J by 4 bases, with 10 bases between them. CDR3 size: 13 residues. CDR1 is SGDLS, CDR2 YYNGEE, per germline. CDR3 DNA: TGTGCCAGCAGCCGTAGTTCCCCAGATACGCAGTATTTT. Translation: CASSRSSPDTQYF. Together with reference TRBV9 and TRBJ2-3, the CDR3 gives the full variable domain: DSGVTQTPKHLITATGQRVTLRCSPRSGDLSVYWYQQSLDQGLQFLIQYYNGEERAKGNILERFSAQQFPDLHSELNLSSLELGDSALYFCASSRSSPDTQYFGPGTRLTVL.

This chain joins TRBV6-6 and TRBJ2-5, with 9 bases identical to TRBD1. Germline V CDR1 and CDR2: MNHNY, SVGAGI (reference sequence). This CDR3 is 16 amino acids long. J was trimmed by 5 bases and V by 6 bases; bases with no gene match: 13. CDR3 loop: CASRNHRDRVGETQYF. CDR3 DNA sequence: TGTGCCAGCAGGAACCACCGGGACAGGGTGGGGGAGACCCAGTACTTC.

V usage is TRBV2 and J usage is TRBJ2-7, with a tentative D call TRBD1 (6 bases). There are 15 residues in the CDR3. The V end lost 6 bases, the J end lost 1 base, and 16 bases lay between the germline ends. CDR1 SNHLY and CDR2 FYNNEI come from the germline V gene. CDR3 nucleotide sequence: TGTGCCAGCAGGTGGGGGCAATTCCTATCCTACGAGCAGTACTTC. Translation: CASRWGQFLSYEQYF.

The chain couples TRBV5-1 to TRBJ2-7; 7 nucleotides agree with TRBD2. The germline V gene encodes CDR1 SGHRS and CDR2 YFSETQ. This CDR3 has 15 amino acids. The ends lost 0 bases at V and 7 bases at J; junction bases unmatched: 10. The DNA of the CDR3 is TGCGCCAGCAGCTTGGATGGGCGGGAGCACTCTGAGCAGTACTTC. Translating it yields CASSLDGREHSEQYF.

This clone came up once. The genes are TRBV18 and TRBJ2-5; D unclear. V lost 2 bases and J lost 1, with 11 bases in between. The CDR3 length is 15 residues. Germline V lookup: CDR1 KGHSH, CDR2 LQKENI. The CDR3 spells CASSPLSTVQETQYF. CDR3 in DNA: TGTGCCAGCTCACCATTATCAACAGTCCAAGAGACCCAGTACTTC. Looking up the rest from reference TRBV18 and TRBJ2-5 gives the full variable domain: NAGVMQNPRHLVRRRGQEARLRCSPMKGHSHVYWYRQLPEEGLKFMVYLQKENIIDESGMPKERFSAEFPKEGPSILRIQQVVRGDSAAYFCASSPLSTVQETQYFGPGTRLLVL.